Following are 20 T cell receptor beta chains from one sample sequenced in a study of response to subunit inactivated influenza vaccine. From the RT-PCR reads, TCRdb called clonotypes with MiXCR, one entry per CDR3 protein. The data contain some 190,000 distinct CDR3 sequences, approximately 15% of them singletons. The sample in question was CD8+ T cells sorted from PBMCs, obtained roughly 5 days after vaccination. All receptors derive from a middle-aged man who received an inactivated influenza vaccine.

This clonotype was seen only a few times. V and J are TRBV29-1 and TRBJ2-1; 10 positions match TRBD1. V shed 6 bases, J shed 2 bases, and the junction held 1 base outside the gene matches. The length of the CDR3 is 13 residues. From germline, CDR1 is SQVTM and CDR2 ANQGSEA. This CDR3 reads CSVDRGPYNEQFF. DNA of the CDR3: TGCAGCGTAGACAGGGGGCCCTACAATGAGCAGTTCTTC.

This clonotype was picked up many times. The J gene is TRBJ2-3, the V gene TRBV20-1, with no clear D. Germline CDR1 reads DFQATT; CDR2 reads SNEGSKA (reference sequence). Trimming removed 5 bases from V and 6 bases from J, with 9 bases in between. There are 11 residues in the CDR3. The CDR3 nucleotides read TGCAGTGCTGGGTTGGAGGATACGCAGTATTTT. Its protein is CSAGLEDTQYF.

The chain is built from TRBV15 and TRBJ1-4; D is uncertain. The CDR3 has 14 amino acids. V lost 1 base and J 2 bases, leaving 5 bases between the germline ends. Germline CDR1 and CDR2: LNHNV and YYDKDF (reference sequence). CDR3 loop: CATSRGPTNEKLFF. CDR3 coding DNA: TGTGCCACCAGCAGAGGTCCTACTAATGAAAAACTGTTTTTT. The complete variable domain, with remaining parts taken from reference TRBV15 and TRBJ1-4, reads DAMVIQNPRYQVTQFGKPVTLSCSQTLNHNVMYWYQQKSSQAPKLLFHYYDKDFNNEADTPDNFQSRRPNTSFCFLDIRSPGLGDTAMYLCATSRGPTNEKLFFGSGTQLSVL.

The CDR3 protein is CASSKLAGGGTGELFF. Written as DNA, the CDR3 is TGTGCCAGCAGCAAATTAGCGGGAGGTGGCACCGGGGAGCTGTTTTTT. The chain is built from TRBV7-9 and TRBJ2-2; 10 bases line up with TRBD2. J was trimmed by 4 bases and V by 5 bases; bases with no gene match: 7. The germline CDR1 and CDR2 sequences are SEHNR and FQNEAQ (reference sequence). The CDR3 has 16 residues. The full variable domain, rest sourced from reference TRBV7-9 and TRBJ2-2, is DTGVSQNPRHKITKRGQNVTFRCDPISEHNRLYWYRQTLGQGPEFLTYFQNEAQLEKSRLLSDRFSAERPKGSFSTLEIQRTEQGDSAMYLCASSKLAGGGTGELFFGEGSRLTVL.

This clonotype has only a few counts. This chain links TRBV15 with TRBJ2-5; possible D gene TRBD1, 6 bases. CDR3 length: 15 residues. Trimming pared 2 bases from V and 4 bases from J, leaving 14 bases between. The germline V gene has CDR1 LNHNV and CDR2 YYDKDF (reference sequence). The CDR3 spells CATSRPTGSRETQYF. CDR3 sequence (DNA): TGTGCCACCAGCAGACCTACAGGGAGTCGAGAGACCCAGTACTTC.

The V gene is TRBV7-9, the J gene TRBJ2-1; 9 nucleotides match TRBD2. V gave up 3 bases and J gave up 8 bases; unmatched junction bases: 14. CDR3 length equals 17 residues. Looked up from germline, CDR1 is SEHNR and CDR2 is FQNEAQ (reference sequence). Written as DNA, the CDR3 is TGTGCCAGCAGCTTTAGGACCCGGCGGGAGGGCCTCTATGAGCAGTTCTTC. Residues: CASSFRTRREGLYEQFF.

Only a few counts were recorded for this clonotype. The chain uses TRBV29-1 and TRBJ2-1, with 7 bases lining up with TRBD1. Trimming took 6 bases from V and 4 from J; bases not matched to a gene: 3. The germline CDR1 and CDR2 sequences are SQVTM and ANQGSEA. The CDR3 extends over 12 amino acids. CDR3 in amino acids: CSVEDRYNEQFF. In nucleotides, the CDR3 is TGCAGCGTCGAGGACAGGTACAATGAGCAGTTCTTC.

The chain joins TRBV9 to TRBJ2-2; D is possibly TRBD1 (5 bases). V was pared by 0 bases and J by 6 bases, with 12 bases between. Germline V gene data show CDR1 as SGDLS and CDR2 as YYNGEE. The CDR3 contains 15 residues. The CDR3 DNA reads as TGTGCCAGCAGCGTAGCCTTGGACAATTCCGGGGAGCTGTTTTTT. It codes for CASSVALDNSGELFF.

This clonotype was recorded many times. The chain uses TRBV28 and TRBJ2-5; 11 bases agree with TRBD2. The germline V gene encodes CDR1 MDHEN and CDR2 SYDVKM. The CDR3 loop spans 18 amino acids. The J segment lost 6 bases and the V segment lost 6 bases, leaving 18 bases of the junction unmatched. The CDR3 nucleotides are TGTGCCAGCAGCAACGACCGAATATCGACTAGCGGGGAACAGACCCAGTACTTC. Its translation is CASSNDRISTSGEQTQYF.

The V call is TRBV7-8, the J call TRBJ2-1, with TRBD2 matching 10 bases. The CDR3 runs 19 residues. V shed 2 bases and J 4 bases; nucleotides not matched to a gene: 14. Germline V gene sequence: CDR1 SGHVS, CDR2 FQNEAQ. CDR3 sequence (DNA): TGTGCCAGCAGCTTACCACTGACAGGGACACTAGCGGGATACAATGAGCAGTTCTTC. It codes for CASSLPLTGTLAGYNEQFF.

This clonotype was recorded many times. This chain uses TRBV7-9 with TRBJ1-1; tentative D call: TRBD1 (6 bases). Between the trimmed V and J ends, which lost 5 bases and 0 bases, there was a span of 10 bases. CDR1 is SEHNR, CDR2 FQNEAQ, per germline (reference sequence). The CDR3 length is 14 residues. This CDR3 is CASSLGQMNTEAFF. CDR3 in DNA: TGTGCCAGCAGCCTAGGACAGATGAACACTGAAGCTTTCTTT.

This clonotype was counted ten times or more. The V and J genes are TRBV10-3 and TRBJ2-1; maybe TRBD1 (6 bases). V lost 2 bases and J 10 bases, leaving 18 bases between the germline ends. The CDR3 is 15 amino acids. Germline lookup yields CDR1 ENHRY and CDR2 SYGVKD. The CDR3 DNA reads TGTGCCATCAGTGAGAGCAGGGGTGCTATGGGAGAGCAGTTCTTC. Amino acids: CAISESRGAMGEQFF.

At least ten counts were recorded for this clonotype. The CDR3 reads CASSQERLGRNIQYF. Written as DNA, the CDR3 is TGCGCCAGCAGCCAAGAGAGGTTGGGGCGAAACATTCAGTACTTC. The V gene is TRBV4-3, the J gene TRBJ2-4; the D gene is possibly TRBD1 (5 bases). The CDR3 runs 15 residues. With 0 bases removed from V and 6 bases from J, the gap between germline ends came to 12 bases. Germline V lookup: CDR1 LGHNA, CDR2 YSLEER.

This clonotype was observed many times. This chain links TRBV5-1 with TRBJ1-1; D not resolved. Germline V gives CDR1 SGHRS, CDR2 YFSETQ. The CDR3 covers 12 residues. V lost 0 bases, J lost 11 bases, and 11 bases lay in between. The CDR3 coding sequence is TGCGCCAGCAGCTTGGGTATTCATTGGGCTTTCTTT. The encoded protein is CASSLGIHWAFF.

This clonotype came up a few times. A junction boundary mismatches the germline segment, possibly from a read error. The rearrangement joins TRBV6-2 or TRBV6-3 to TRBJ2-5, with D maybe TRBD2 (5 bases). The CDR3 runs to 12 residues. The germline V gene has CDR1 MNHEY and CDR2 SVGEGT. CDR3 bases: TGTGCCAGCAGTTATAGACTACAAGAGACCCAGTTC. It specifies CASSYRLQETQF.

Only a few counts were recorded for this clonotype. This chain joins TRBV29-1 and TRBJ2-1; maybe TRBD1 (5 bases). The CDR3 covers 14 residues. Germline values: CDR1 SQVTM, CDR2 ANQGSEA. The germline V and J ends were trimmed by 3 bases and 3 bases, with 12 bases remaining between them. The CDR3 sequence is CSVEGTDNYNEQFF. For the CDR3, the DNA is TGCAGCGTTGAGGGAACGGACAACTACAATGAGCAGTTCTTC.

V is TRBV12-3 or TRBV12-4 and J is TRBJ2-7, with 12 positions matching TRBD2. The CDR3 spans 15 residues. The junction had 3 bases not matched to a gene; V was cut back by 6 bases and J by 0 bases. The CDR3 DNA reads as TGTGCCAGCAGAGGACTAGCGGGACTCTCCTACGAGCAGTACTTC. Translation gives CASRGLAGLSYEQYF.

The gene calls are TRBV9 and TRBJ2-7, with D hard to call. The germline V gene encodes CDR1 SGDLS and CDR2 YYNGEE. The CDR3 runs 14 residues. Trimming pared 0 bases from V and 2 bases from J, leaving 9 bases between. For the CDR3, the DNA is TGTGCCAGCAGCGTAGGGACGGCGGCCTACGAGCAGTACTTC. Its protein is CASSVGTAAYEQYF.

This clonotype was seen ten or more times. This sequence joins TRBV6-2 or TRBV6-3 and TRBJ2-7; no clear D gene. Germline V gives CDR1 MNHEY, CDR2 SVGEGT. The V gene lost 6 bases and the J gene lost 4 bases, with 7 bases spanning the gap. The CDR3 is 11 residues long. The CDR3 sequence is CASSQIYEQYF. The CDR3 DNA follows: TGTGCCAGCAGCCAGATATACGAGCAGTACTTC.

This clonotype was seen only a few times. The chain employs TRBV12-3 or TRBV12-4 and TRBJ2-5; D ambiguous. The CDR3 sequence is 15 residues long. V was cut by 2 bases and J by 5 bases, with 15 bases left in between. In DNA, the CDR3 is TGTGCCAGCAGTTTAAATCCAGATCTGCCGGAGACCCAGTACTTC. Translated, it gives CASSLNPDLPETQYF.